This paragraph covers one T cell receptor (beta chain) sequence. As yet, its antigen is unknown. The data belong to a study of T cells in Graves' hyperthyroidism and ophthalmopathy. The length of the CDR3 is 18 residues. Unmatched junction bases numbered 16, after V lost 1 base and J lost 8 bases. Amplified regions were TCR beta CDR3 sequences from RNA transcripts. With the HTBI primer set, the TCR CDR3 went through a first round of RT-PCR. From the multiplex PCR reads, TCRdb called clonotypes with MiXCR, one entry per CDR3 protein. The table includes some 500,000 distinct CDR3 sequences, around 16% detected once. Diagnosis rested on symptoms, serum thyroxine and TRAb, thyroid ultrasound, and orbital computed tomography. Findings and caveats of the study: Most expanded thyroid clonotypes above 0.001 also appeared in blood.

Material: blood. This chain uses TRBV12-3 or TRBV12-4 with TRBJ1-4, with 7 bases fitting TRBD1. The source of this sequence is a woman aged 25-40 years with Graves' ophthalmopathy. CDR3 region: CASSLVFTGGGLGEKLFF. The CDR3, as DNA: TGTGCCAGCAGTTTAGTGTTCACCGGAGGGGGCTTAGGAGAAAAACTGTTTTTT.